This passage covers 12 T cell receptor beta chains from one sample sequenced in a study of T-cell reconstitution after alpha-beta-depleted transplantation in children. Molecular barcoding with unique molecular identifiers was used for the TCRbeta library. TCRdb redid the calling of the PCR reads with MiXCR, one entry per CDR3 protein. This table has 100,000 or so distinct CDR3 sequences, 6% appearing once. The sequenced sample was PBMCs, mostly from graft donor cells, obtained 60 days after TCRalphabeta/CD19-depleted stem cell transplant. The source of these receptors is a female patient aged 2 to 10 who had a stem cell transplant for Fanconi anemia, so the T cells may come from the graft donor.

This clonotype came up many times. The chain combines TRBV24-1 with TRBJ1-2; tentative D call: TRBD1 (6 bases). Germline CDR1 and CDR2: KGHDR and SFDVKD. The V end was cut by 4 bases, the J end by 5 bases, with 10 bases between. This CDR3 spans 13 amino acids. This CDR3 reads CATSDHQGYGYTF. CDR3 nucleotide sequence: TGTGCCACCAGTGACCACCAGGGGTATGGCTACACCTTC.

The CDR3 region has the DNA TGTGCCAGCAGCTTAATAGGCACCGGGGCTTCTAGCGGGTACGGTGAGCAGTTCTTC. Its protein product is CASSLIGTGASSGYGEQFF. V gene TRBV11-1 combines with J gene TRBJ2-1; 8 bases fit TRBD2. Germline values: CDR1 SGHAT, CDR2 FQDESV (reference sequence). This CDR3 contains 19 residues. With V trimmed by 2 bases and J by 9 bases, 21 bases remained unmatched. The entire variable domain, with the rest obtained from reference TRBV11-1 and TRBJ2-1, is as follows: EAEVAQSPRYKITEKSQAVAFWCDPISGHATLYWYRQILGQGPELLVQFQDESVVDDSQLPKDRFSAERLKGVDSTLKIQPAELGDSAMYLCASSLIGTGASSGYGEQFFGPGTRLTVL.

The table lists this clonotype with a few counts. This chain uses TRBV6-5 with TRBJ2-2, with 9 nucleotides matching TRBD1. Trimming at V came to 4 bases and at J to 6 bases, leaving 3 bases not matched to a gene. Germline V CDR1 and CDR2: MNHEY, SVGAGI. The CDR3 is 14 amino acids. The CDR3 region has the DNA TGTGCCAGCAGTTCCGGGACAGGGTCCGGGGAGCTGTTTTTT. Amino acid sequence: CASSSGTGSGELFF.

This clonotype was counted many times. The chain has TRBV6-2 or TRBV6-3 and TRBJ2-7, with TRBD1 identical over 8 bases. The J segment lost 0 bases and the V segment lost 5 bases, leaving 12 bases of the junction unmatched. The CDR3 loop spans 17 amino acids. Germline lookup yields CDR1 MNHEY and CDR2 SVGEGT. CDR3: CASSTDRVERRSYEQYF. The CDR3 DNA sequence: TGTGCCAGCAGTACGGACAGGGTGGAAAGACGCTCCTACGAGCAGTACTTC.

This clonotype was observed a few times. The rearrangement joins TRBV7-9 to TRBJ2-5; TRBD2 is a possible D gene (6 bases). Trimming stripped 2 bases from V and 9 bases from J, with 13 bases between. The V gene's germline CDR1 is SEHNR and CDR2 FQNEAQ (reference sequence). The CDR3 contains 13 residues. The CDR3 coding sequence is TGTGCCAGCAGCTTACTCGGCGGGGAGTCCCAGTACTTC. It yields the protein CASSLLGGESQYF.

This clonotype was detected ten times or more. This CDR3 reads CASSQEVAGGGLNIQYF. The CDR3 bases are TGTGCCAGCAGCCAAGAGGTGGCAGGGGGCGGTTTAAACATTCAGTACTTC. The chain carries TRBV4-2 and TRBJ2-4; 8 bases map to TRBD1. Germline V lookup: CDR1 LGHNA, CDR2 YNFKEQ. The CDR3 sequence is 17 residues long. V was clipped by 0 bases and J by 6 bases; unmatched bases: 10.

This clonotype was recorded many times. The chain couples TRBV7-9 to TRBJ1-2; 8 nucleotides match TRBD1. Germline assignment: CDR1 SEHNR and CDR2 FQNEAQ (reference sequence). The CDR3 consists of 15 residues. The V segment lost 4 bases and the J segment 8 bases; nucleotides outside the gene matches: 12. The DNA for the CDR3 is TGTGCCAGCAGCTCAAACGGGGACAGGACGAGGGGCTACACCTTC. This translates into CASSSNGDRTRGYTF.

This clonotype was seen at least ten times. V and J are TRBV29-1 and TRBJ2-7; possible D gene TRBD1, 6 bases. The CDR3 is made up of 14 amino acids. The germline V and J ends were trimmed by 4 bases and 3 bases, with 16 bases remaining between them. Per germline, CDR1 SQVTM and CDR2 ANQGSEA. CDR3 bases: TGCAGCGTTGTTTTGAACAGGGAACTCTACGAGCAGTACTTC. Protein product: CSVVLNRELYEQYF.

Ten or more counts support this clonotype. This rearrangement joins TRBV7-9 to TRBJ2-4; 8 nucleotides match TRBD2. J gave up 2 bases and V 2 bases, and 8 bases lay outside the gene matches. This CDR3 comprises 17 residues. Per germline, CDR1 SEHNR and CDR2 FQNEAQ (reference sequence). The CDR3 sequence is CASSLLVLAGSKNIQYF. The DNA of the CDR3 is TGTGCCAGCAGCTTATTGGTTTTAGCGGGATCCAAAAACATTCAGTACTTC.

This clonotype has at least ten counts. Here the CDR3 reads CASSLGPSTTPYNEQFF. In nucleotides, the CDR3 is TGTGCCAGCAGCTTAGGGCCTAGCACAACCCCCTACAATGAGCAGTTCTTC. The genes are TRBV7-2 and TRBJ2-1, with D possibly being TRBD2 (5 bases). This CDR3 region has 17 residues. Between the trimmed V and J ends, which lost 1 base and 2 bases, there was a span of 15 bases. Germline CDR1 and CDR2: SGHTA and FQGNSA. The entire variable domain, with the rest obtained from reference TRBV7-2 and TRBJ2-1, is as follows: GAGVSQSPSNKVTEKGKDVELRCDPISGHTALYWYRQSLGQGLEFLIYFQGNSAPDKSGLPSDRFSAERTGGSVSTLTIQRTQQEDSAVYLCASSLGPSTTPYNEQFFGPGTRLTVL.

The table lists this clonotype with a count of one. The V gene is TRBV20-1, the J gene TRBJ2-1; D is possibly TRBD1 (5 bases). The CDR3 length is 11 residues. From germline, CDR1 is DFQATT and CDR2 SNEGSKA (reference sequence). Trimming left V 5 bases short and J 6 bases short, with 8 bases between. The CDR3 DNA reads as TGCAGTGCTGACGACAGCAATGAGCAGTTCTTC. This encodes CSADDSNEQFF.

Ten or more counts support this clonotype. The chain combines TRBV28 with TRBJ1-2; a possible D gene is TRBD1 (6 bases). The V gene's germline CDR1 is MDHEN and CDR2 SYDVKM. The V and J ends lost 6 bases and 0 bases respectively, with 11 bases between them. The CDR3 is 14 residues long. The CDR3 DNA is TGTGCCAGCAGCCTTACAGGGACTAACTATGGCTACACCTTC. As protein: CASSLTGTNYGYTF.